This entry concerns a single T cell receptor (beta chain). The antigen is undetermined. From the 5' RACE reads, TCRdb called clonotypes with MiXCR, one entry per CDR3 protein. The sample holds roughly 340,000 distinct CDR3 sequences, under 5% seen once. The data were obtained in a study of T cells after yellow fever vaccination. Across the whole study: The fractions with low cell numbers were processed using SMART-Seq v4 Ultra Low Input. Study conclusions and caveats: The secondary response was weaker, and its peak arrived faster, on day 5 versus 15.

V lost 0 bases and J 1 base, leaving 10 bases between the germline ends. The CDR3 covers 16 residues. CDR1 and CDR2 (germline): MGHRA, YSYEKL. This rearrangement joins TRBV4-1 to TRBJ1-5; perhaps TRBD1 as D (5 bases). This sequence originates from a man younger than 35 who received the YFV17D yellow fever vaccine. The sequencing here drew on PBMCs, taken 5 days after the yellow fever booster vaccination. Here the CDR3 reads CASSQEEGQSNQPQHF. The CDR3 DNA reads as TGCGCCAGCAGCCAAGAGGAGGGGCAAAGCAATCAGCCCCAGCATTTT.